The 5 T cell receptor beta chains reported below all come from one sample, sequenced in a study of blood T cell repertoires in COVID-19. The repertoire was sequenced with immunoSEQ multiplex PCR; TCRdb's copy has only in-frame clones and lacks some. Among about 210,000 clones, about 76% were seen once, and the ten largest hold approximately 9%. Sequenced: PBMCs or T cells enriched from blood (not recorded which). The receptors were sampled from a woman between 45 and 65 years old with acute COVID-19.

Notes on this clone: Other nucleotide sequences from this sample produce the same CDR3. The chain recombines TRBV7-3 with TRBJ2-5; 11 nucleotides agree with TRBD2. In germline, CDR1 is SGHTA, CDR2 FQGTGA. Unmatched junction bases numbered 2, after V lost 5 bases and J lost 3 bases. The CDR3 totals 14 residues. CDR3 sequence (DNA): TGTGCCAGCAGCCCGGGACTAGCGGAAGAGACCCAGTACTTC. Its translation: CASSPGLAEETQYF.

V usage is TRBV14 and J usage is TRBJ2-5; D is perhaps TRBD2 (5 bases). CDR1 and CDR2 (germline): SGHDN, FVKESK. The CDR3 runs 11 residues. Trimming took 5 bases from V and 4 from J, leaving 5 bases between them. CDR3 sequence reads: CASSAGETQYF. CDR3 in DNA: TGTGCCAGCAGCGCGGGAGAGACCCAGTACTTC.

The V gene is TRBV5-6, the J gene TRBJ1-4; the D gene is possibly TRBD1 (5 bases). CDR3 length: 15 amino acids. Trimming removed 3 bases at V and 3 bases at J, with 12 bases between. The germline CDR1 and CDR2 sequences are SGHDT and YYEEEE. CDR3 sequence reads: CASSSRQLSNEKLFF. Written as DNA, the CDR3 is TGTGCCAGCAGCTCCAGACAGCTTTCTAATGAAAAACTGTTTTTT. Together with reference TRBV5-6 and TRBJ1-4, the CDR3 gives the full variable domain: DAGVTQSPTHLIKTRGQQVTLRCSPKSGHDTVSWYQQALGQGPQFIFQYYEEEERQRGNFPDRFSGHQFPNYSSELNVNALLLGDSALYLCASSSRQLSNEKLFFGSGTQLSVL.

The gene calls are TRBV10-3 and TRBJ2-1; 15 nucleotides line up with TRBD2. CDR1 and CDR2 from the germline V gene are ENHRY and SYGVKD. The V and J ends lost 6 bases and 8 bases, in that order; junction bases with no gene match: 8. The CDR3 runs to 16 residues. In DNA form, the CDR3 reads TGTGCCATCAGGCGGACTAGCGGGGGGGCCAGCGATGAGCAGTTCTTC. Translating gives CAIRRTSGGASDEQFF.

This chain links TRBV13 with TRBJ2-2; the match to TRBD2 covers 12 bases. This CDR3 spans 16 amino acids. Trimming removed 3 bases from V and 5 bases from J; junction bases left unmatched: 4. Germline V gene lookup returns CDR1 PRHDT and CDR2 FYEKMQ (reference sequence). CDR3 loop: CASSFATSGSTGELFF. CDR3 nucleotides: TGTGCCAGCAGCTTCGCGACTAGCGGGAGTACCGGGGAGCTGTTTTTT.